This T cell receptor beta chain was recorded in a study of cytomegalovirus exposure and HLA in healthy donors. On this clone: Its antigen is unidentified.

Primers included in the PCR were 60 Vbeta and 13 Jbeta primers. Produced via immunoSEQ multiplex PCR; TCRdb's table is partial and in-frame only. The repertoire includes approximately 190,000 clones, 80% of them detected once, and about 6% sits in the top ten. This CDR3 is built from 15 residues. Per germline, CDR1 SQVTM and CDR2 ANQGSEA. Trimming left V 3 bases short and J 1 base short, with 15 bases between. Study observations and caveats: In a later analysis, a missense DCLRE1C variant was linked to TCR beta V- and J-gene trimming. The Asian-associated ancestry cluster reportedly had fewer N-insertions than the 666-donor mean in a later analysis.

V is TRBV29-1 and J is TRBJ1-1; D is perhaps TRBD1 (6 bases). This TCR was sampled from a man aged 35 to 55 in good health and CMV-seropositive. Sequenced input: PBMCs. CDR3 residues: CSVEGTMGANTEAFF. The CDR3 DNA is TGCAGCGTTGAGGGGACAATGGGGGCGAACACTGAAGCTTTCTTT.